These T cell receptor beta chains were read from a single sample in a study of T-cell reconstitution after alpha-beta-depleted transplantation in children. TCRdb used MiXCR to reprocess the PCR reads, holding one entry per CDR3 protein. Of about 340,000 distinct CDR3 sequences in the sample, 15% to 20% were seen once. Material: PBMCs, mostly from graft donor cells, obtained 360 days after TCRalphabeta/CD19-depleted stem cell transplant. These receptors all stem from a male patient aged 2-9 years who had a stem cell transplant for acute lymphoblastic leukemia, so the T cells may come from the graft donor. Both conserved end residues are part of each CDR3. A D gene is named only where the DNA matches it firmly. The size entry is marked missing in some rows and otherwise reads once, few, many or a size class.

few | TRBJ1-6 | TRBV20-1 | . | TGCAGTGCTAGGAAGCTGGGCAGGGCTGATTCACCCCTCCACTTT | CSARKLGRADSPLHF
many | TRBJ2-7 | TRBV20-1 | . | TGCAGTGCTAGTGACAGCTACGAGCAGTACTTC | CSASDSYEQYF
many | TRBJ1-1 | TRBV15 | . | TGTGCCACCAGCACCCGGGACGGGGGTGAGAACATGAACACTGAAGCTTTCTTT | CATSTRDGGENMNTEAFF
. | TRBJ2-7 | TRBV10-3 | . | TGTGCCATCAGTGCTGGGGGCGGACACTACGAGCAGTACTTC | CAISAGGGHYEQYF
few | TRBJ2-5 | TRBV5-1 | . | TGCGCCAGCAGCTTCTTTCCACAAGAGACCCAGTACTTC | CASSFFPQETQYF
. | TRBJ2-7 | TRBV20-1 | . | TGCAGTGCTGAGGGAGACCCTAACTACGAGCAGTACTTC | CSAEGDPNYEQYF
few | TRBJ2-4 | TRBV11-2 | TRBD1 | TGTGCCAGCAGCCCATGGGACAGGGCAGCCAAAAACATTCAGTACTTC | CASSPWDRAAKNIQYF
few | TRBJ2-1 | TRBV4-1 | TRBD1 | TGCGCCAGCAGCCAACCGGGACAGAGTCCCTACAATGAGCAGTTCTTC | CASSQPGQSPYNEQFF
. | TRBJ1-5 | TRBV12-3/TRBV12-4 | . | TGTGCCAGCAGTTTACAGGACGGCAATCAGCCCCAGCATTTT | CASSLQDGNQPQHF
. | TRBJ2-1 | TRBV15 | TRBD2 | TGTGCCACCAGCAGACGGTCGGGACTAGCGGGGATCAATGAGCAGTTCTTC | CATSRRSGLAGINEQFF
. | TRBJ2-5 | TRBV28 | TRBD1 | TGTGCCAGCAATACTCTGGTGACAGGGGACGTCGGGACCCAGTACTTC | CASNTLVTGDVGTQYF